Presented here are 16 T cell receptor beta chains from one specimen sequenced in a study of regulatory T cells in long-lasting Graves disease. Time point reported: newly diagnosed GD, antithyroid drugs for less than 3 months. PBMC-extracted RNA yielded the TCR library. Arm-PCR of CDR3 regions and iRepertoire HTBI primers were used to build TCR beta libraries. TCRdb analysed the multiplex PCR reads with MiXCR anew, one entry per CDR3 protein. The sample includes about 470,000 distinct CDR3 sequences, about 15% seen only once; the top ten take 15% to 20%. Another study also made use of these data, one on T cells in Graves' hyperthyroidism and ophthalmopathy.

The specimen comprised peripheral blood mononuclear cells (PBMCs), sampled at new diagnosis, from a patient treated with antithyroid drugs. Every receptor here comes from a woman aged 25 to 39 with Graves disease.

V usage is TRBV2 and J usage is TRBJ2-4; 7 bases agree with TRBD1. The V and J ends lost 4 bases and 10 bases, in that order; junction bases with no gene match: 10. The CDR3 runs 14 residues. Germline V gene data show CDR1 as SNHLY and CDR2 as FYNNEI. CDR3 DNA: TGTGCCAGCAGTGCCGACAGGGTAGTAGCGATTCAGTACTTC. Protein product: CASSADRVVAIQYF.

The chain is built from TRBV11-2 and TRBJ2-7; 7 bases map to TRBD1. The trim removed 7 bases at V and 7 bases at J, leaving 13 bases unmatched. Germline CDR1 is SGHAT and CDR2 is FQNNGV. The CDR3 covers 14 residues. CDR3 residues: CASNPFSGTDEQYF. CDR3 nucleotides: TGTGCCAGCAACCCATTCTCCGGGACAGATGAGCAGTACTTC.

The table lists this clonotype with many counts. The V and J genes are TRBV11-2 and TRBJ1-4; 7 bases are a match to TRBD1. CDR3 length: 15 residues. The junction had 0 bases not matched to a gene; V was cut back by 2 bases and J by 0 bases. CDR1 and CDR2 from the germline V gene are SGHAT and FQNNGV. CDR3 sequence reads: CASSLQGATNEKLFF. The CDR3 DNA is TGTGCCAGCAGCTTACAGGGGGCAACTAATGAAAAACTGTTTTTT.

This clonotype was seen many times. The chain joins TRBV3-1 to TRBJ2-4, with TRBD2 matching 7 bases. The V and J ends lost 2 bases and 7 bases, in that order; junction bases with no gene match: 11. The length of the CDR3 is 16 residues. CDR1 LGHDT and CDR2 YNNKEL come from the germline V gene (reference sequence). The CDR3 here is CASSQQGAGRENIQYF. The CDR3, as DNA: TGTGCCAGCAGCCAACAGGGAGCGGGGAGGGAGAACATTCAGTACTTC.

A note on this clonotype: One end of the junction fails to match germline, which may point to a read error. The chain joins TRBV11-2 to TRBJ2-4; D uncertain. The DNA end is more similar to TRBJ2-7, so the J call may be wrong. The CDR3 is 13 residues long. The germline CDR1 and CDR2 sequences are SGHAT and FQNNGV. CDR3: CASGLEQTYEQYF. CDR3 DNA: TGTGCCAGCGGCTTAGAACAGACCTACGAGCAGTACTTC.

There are many counts of this clonotype. The chain employs TRBV2 and TRBJ1-4; unclear D gene. V lost 6 bases, J lost 0 bases, and 11 bases lay in between. The CDR3 has 15 amino acids. Germline V gene data show CDR1 as SNHLY and CDR2 as FYNNEI. CDR3 in DNA: TGTGCCAGCAGGCCCACCAGACCAACTAATGAAAAACTGTTTTTT. This encodes CASRPTRPTNEKLFF.

This clonotype was counted many times. This chain joins TRBV24-1 and TRBJ2-2; no clear D gene. The V end was cut by 1 base, the J end by 4 bases, with 9 bases between. CDR1 and CDR2 (germline): KGHDR, SFDVKD. This CDR3 has 15 amino acids. CDR3 sequence reads: CATSDFRRGTGELFF. CDR3 coding DNA: TGTGCCACCAGTGATTTTCGCAGAGGCACCGGGGAGCTGTTTTTT.

This clonotype showed up many times. J is TRBJ1-1 and V is TRBV27; D possibly corresponds to TRBD1 (6 bases). The CDR3 is made up of 15 amino acids. Germline assignment: CDR1 MNHEY and CDR2 SMNVEV (reference sequence). Trimming took off 5 bases at V and 0 bases at J, with 13 bases between the two ends. The CDR3 DNA reads as TGTGCCAGCAGTCCTCCGGGACACCTGAACACTGAAGCTTTCTTT. Its protein product is CASSPPGHLNTEAFF.

The chain has TRBV10-3 and TRBJ2-2; D may be TRBD2 (5 bases). Germline V gives CDR1 ENHRY, CDR2 SYGVKD. The CDR3 is made up of 10 amino acids. Trimming pared 11 bases from V and 8 bases from J, leaving 9 bases between. The CDR3 DNA reads as TGTGCCGCGGGCGGGGGGGAGCTGTTTTTT. Translation: CAAGGGELFF.

This clonotype occurred a few times. This chain uses TRBV6-2 or TRBV6-3 with TRBJ2-6; no definite D call. The V gene's germline CDR1 is MNHEY and CDR2 SVGEGT. The V gene lost 2 bases and the J gene lost 1 base, with 6 bases spanning the gap. CDR3 size: 15 residues. CDR3 region: CASSYARSGANVLTF. The CDR3 DNA reads TGTGCCAGCAGTTACGCCCGATCTGGGGCCAACGTCCTGACTTTC.

This clonotype was observed at least ten times. The chain carries TRBV6-2 or TRBV6-3 and TRBJ2-2, with D unresolved. The CDR3 runs 14 residues. The germline V and J ends were trimmed by 6 bases and 1 base, with 9 bases remaining between them. In germline, CDR1 is MNHEY, CDR2 SVGEGT. For the CDR3, the DNA is TGTGCCAGCAGAATGACACTGAACACCGGGGAGCTGTTTTTT. Translating it yields CASRMTLNTGELFF.

The chain recombines TRBV14 with TRBJ2-1, with 7 bases that match TRBD2. The CDR3 spans 14 residues. The J segment lost 7 bases and the V segment lost 1 base, leaving 4 bases of the junction unmatched. Germline CDR1 and CDR2: SGHDN and FVKESK. The DNA for the CDR3 is TGTGCCAGCAGCCAAGCGGGAGGTGTTAATGAGCAGTTCTTC. Amino acids: CASSQAGGVNEQFF.

The rearrangement joins TRBV4-1 to TRBJ2-2; D unclear. Trimming left V 0 bases short and J 2 bases short, with 10 bases between. CDR1 is MGHRA and CDR2 is YSYEKL in the germline V gene. The CDR3 length is 16 residues. Written as DNA, the CDR3 is TGCGCCAGCAGCCAAGATCCCCGGCTAAACACCGGGGAGCTGTTTTTT. Translating it yields CASSQDPRLNTGELFF.

Many counts were recorded for this clonotype. The chain joins TRBV12-3 or TRBV12-4 to TRBJ2-7; D possibly corresponds to TRBD1 (5 bases). V lost 2 bases and J 10 bases, leaving 12 bases between the germline ends. CDR3 length equals 12 residues. The CDR3 sequence: CASSLNVGEQYF. Here the CDR3 DNA reads TGTGCCAGCAGTTTAAATGTAGGGGAACAGTACTTC.

For this clonotype: Given a much more abundant clone one base away, this may be a read error. The chain couples TRBV3-1 to TRBJ2-1, with 8 bases lining up with TRBD2. Losses at the gene ends were 0 bases for V and 10 bases for J; bases not matched to a gene: 11. This CDR3 is 16 amino acids long. From germline, CDR1 is LGHDT and CDR2 YNNKEL (reference sequence). CDR3 amino acids: CASSQDGGPAGVEQFF. CDR3 nucleotide sequence: TGTGCCAGCAGCCAAGATGGGGGACCAGCGGGAGTCGAGCAGTTCTTC.

The CDR3 DNA reads TGCGCCACCACGGTCTCGGGAATCGGAGAGACCCAGTACTTC. Protein sequence: CATTVSGIGETQYF. This sequence joins TRBV5-1 and TRBJ2-5; possibly TRBD2 for D (5 bases). The germline V and J ends were trimmed by 9 bases and 4 bases, with 19 bases remaining between them. Germline CDR1 reads SGHRS; CDR2 reads YFSETQ. The CDR3 has 14 amino acids.